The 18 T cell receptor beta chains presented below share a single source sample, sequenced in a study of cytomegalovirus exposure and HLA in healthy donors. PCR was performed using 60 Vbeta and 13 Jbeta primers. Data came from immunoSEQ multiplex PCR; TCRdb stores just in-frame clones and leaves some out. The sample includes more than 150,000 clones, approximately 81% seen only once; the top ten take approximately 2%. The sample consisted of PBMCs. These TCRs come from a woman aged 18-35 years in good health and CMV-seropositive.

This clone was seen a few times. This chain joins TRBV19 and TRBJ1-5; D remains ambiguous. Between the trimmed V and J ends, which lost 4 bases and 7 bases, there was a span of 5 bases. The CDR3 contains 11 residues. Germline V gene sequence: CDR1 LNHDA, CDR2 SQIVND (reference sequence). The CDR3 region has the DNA TGTGCCAGTAGTAATCTCCAGCCCCAGCATTTT. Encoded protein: CASSNLQPQHF.

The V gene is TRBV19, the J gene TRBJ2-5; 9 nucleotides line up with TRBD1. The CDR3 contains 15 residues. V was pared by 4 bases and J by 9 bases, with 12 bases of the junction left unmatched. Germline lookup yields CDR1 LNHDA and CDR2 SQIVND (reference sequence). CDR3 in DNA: TGTGCCAGTAGTAGGACAGGGGACCCGCTTGAACCCCAGTACTTC. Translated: CASSRTGDPLEPQYF.

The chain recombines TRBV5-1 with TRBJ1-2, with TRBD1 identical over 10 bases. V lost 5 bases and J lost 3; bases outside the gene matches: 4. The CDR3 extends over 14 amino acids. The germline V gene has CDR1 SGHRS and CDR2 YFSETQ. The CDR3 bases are TGCGCCAGCAGACCCGGGACAGGGGACTATGGCTACACCTTC. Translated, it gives CASRPGTGDYGYTF.

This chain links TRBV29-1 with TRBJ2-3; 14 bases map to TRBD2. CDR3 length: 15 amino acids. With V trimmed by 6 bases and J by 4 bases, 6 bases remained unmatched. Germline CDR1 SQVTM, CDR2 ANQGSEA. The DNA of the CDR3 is TGCAGCGTGCTGACTAGCGGGGGGGCCCCAGATACGCAGTATTTT. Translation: CSVLTSGGAPDTQYF.

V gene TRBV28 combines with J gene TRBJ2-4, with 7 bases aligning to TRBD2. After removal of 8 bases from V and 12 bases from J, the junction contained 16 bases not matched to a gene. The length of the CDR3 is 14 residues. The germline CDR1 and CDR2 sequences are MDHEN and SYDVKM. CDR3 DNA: TGTGCCAGCCGAAAGGGCGGGGGACCCGGGAATCAGTACTTC. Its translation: CASRKGGGPGNQYF.

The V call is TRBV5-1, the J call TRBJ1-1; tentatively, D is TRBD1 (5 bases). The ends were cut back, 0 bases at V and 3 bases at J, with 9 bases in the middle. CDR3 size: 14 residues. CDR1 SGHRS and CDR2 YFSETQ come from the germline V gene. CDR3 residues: CASSLVGGDTEAFF. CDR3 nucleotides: TGCGCCAGCAGCTTGGTCGGGGGGGACACTGAAGCTTTCTTT. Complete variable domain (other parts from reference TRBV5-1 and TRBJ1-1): KAGVTQTPRYLIKTRGQQVTLSCSPISGHRSVSWYQQTPGQGLQFLFEYFSETQRNKGNFPGRFSGRQFSNSRSEMNVSTLELGDSALYLCASSLVGGDTEAFFGQGTRLTVV.

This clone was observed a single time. CDR3 sequence (DNA): TGTGCCTGGAGCGGGACTAGCGGGGGCACCGGGGAGCTGTTTTTT. This encodes CAWSGTSGGTGELFF. V gene TRBV30 combines with J gene TRBJ2-2; 14 bases are a match to TRBD2. The CDR3 runs to 15 residues. J gave up 4 bases and V 3 bases, and 1 base lay outside the gene matches. From germline, CDR1 is GTSNPN and CDR2 SVGIG (reference sequence).

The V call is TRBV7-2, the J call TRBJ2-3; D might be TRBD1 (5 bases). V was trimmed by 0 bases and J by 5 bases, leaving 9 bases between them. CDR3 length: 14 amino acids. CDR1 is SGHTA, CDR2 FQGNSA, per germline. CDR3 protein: CASSLAFREDTQYF. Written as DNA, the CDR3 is TGTGCCAGCAGCTTAGCTTTCAGGGAAGATACGCAGTATTTT.

CDR3 residues: CASSHTTPGQGHYGYTF. The DNA of the CDR3 is TGCGCCAGCAGCCACACTACTCCGGGACAGGGCCACTATGGCTACACCTTC. The chain recombines TRBV4-3 with TRBJ1-2; TRBD1 matches 9 bases. The V and J ends lost 3 bases and 3 bases, in that order; junction bases with no gene match: 11. CDR3 length: 17 amino acids. Germline V gives CDR1 LGHNA, CDR2 YSLEER.

The CDR3 region is CASSIEPETGGLPQETQYF. Written as DNA, the CDR3 is TGTGCCAGTAGTATAGAACCGGAAACGGGGGGGCTTCCCCAAGAGACCCAGTACTTC. V gene TRBV19 combines with J gene TRBJ2-5; 8 nucleotides align to TRBD2. The CDR3 is 19 amino acids. V trimming: 0 bases; J trimming: 1 base; junction bases outside the gene matches: 13. Germline V gene sequence: CDR1 LNHDA, CDR2 SQIVND (reference sequence).

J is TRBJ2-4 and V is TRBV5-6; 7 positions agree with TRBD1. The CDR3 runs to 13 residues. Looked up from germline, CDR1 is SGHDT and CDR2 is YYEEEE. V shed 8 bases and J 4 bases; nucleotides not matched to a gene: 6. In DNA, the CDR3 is TGTGCCAGTCTAGAGGGGGCTAAAAACATTCAGTACTTC. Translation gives CASLEGAKNIQYF.

The CDR3 nucleotides are TGTGCCAGCAGTTACTTAGGACAGGGAAGCGACGAGCAGTACGTC. Its translation: CASSYLGQGSDEQYV. The J gene is TRBJ2-7, the V gene TRBV6-5, with TRBD1 identical over 8 bases. Germline assignment: CDR1 MNHEY and CDR2 SVGAGI. V dropped 1 base and J dropped 5; count of bases not matched to a gene: 7. This CDR3 contains 15 residues.

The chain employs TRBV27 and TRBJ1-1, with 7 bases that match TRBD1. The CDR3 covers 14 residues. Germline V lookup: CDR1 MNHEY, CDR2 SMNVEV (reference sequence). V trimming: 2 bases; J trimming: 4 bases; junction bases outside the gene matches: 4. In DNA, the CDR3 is TGTGCCAGCAGTTTAGTTCCAGGGGGCACTGAAGCTTTCTTT. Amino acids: CASSLVPGGTEAFF.

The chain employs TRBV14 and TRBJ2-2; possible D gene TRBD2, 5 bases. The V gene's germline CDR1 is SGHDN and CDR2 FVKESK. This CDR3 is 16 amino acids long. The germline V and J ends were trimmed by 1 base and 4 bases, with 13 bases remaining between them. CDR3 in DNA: TGTGCCAGCAGCCAAGTTGACGGGGTCCGCACCGGGGAGCTGTTTTTT. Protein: CASSQVDGVRTGELFF.

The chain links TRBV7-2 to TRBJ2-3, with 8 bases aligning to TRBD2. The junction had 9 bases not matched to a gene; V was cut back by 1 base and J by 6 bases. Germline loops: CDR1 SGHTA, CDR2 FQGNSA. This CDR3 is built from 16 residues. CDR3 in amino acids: CASSLGSGEGVDTQYF. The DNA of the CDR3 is TGTGCCAGCAGCTTAGGTAGCGGGGAAGGGGTGGATACGCAGTATTTT. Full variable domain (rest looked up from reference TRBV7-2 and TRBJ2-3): GAGVSQSPSNKVTEKGKDVELRCDPISGHTALYWYRQSLGQGLEFLIYFQGNSAPDKSGLPSDRFSAERTGGSVSTLTIQRTQQEDSAVYLCASSLGSGEGVDTQYFGPGTRLTVL.

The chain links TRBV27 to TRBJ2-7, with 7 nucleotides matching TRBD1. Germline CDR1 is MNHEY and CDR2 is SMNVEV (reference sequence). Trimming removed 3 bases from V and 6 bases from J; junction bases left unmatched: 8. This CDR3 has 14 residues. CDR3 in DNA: TGTGCCAGCAGTTTTCGACAGGGCTCGGGCGAGCAGTACTTC. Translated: CASSFRQGSGEQYF.

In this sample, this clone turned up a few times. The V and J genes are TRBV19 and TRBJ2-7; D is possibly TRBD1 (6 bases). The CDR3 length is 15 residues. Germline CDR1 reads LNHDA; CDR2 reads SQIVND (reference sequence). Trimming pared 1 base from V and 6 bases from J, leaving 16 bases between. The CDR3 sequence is CASSIATGTSAEQYF. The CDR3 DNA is TGTGCCAGTAGTATAGCTACCGGGACATCGGCCGAGCAGTACTTC.

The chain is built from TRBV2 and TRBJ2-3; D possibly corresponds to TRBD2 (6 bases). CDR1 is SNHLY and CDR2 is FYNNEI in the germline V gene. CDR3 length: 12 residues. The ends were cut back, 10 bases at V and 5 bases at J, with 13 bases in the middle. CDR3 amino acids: CATTRAGDTQYF. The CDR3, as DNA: TGTGCCACCACCAGAGCGGGAGATACGCAGTATTTT. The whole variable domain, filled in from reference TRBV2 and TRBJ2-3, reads EPEVTQTPSHQVTQMGQEVILRCVPISNHLYFYWYRQILGQKVEFLVSFYNNEISEKSEIFDDQFSVERPDGSNFTLKIRSTKLEDSAMYFCATTRAGDTQYFGPGTRLTVL.